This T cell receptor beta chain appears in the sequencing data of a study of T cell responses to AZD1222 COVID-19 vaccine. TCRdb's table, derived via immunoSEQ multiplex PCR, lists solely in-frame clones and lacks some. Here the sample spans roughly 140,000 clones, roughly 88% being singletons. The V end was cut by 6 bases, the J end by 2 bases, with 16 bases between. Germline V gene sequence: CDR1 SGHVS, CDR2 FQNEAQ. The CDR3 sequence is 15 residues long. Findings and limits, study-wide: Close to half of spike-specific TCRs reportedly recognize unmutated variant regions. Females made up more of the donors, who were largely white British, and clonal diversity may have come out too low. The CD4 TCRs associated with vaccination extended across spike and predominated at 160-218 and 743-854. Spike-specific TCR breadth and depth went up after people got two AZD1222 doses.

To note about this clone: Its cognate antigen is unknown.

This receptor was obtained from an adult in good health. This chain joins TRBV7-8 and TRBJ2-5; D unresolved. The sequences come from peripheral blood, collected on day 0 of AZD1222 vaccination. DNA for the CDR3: TGTGCCAGCAGTGACGGACGTAAGAGGCAAGAGACCCAGTACTTC. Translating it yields CASSDGRKRQETQYF.